This T cell receptor beta chain was captured in a study of long-term antiretroviral therapy in people with HIV (dated 2022 in TCRdb). Broadly, across the study: The earliest samples were collected approximately a decade before the 2015 WHO recommendation for immediate ART, a period when ART was typically delayed until CD4 counts fell. No cross-contamination during QIAcube processing was seen in test extractions of a monoclonal T-cell line run alongside 33 polyclonal samples. A total of 150 to 200 cryopreserved PBMC samples came from 25 to 35 adults with confirmed HIV infection and were collected serially over a mean of roughly six years (range 1-12). This retrospective serial study examined whether starting ART and sustained HIV suppression were associated with changes in the composition and diversity of the TRB repertoire in peripheral blood. Among the 30 or so participants with HIV, roughly eleven were female.

On this clone: Its recognized antigen is unknown. Base qualities are missing; no much larger clone stands one base away.

The immunoSEQ hsTCRB v3.0 assay was used at survey level resolution to sequence the TRB variable region. The targeted TRB sequencing depth was roughly 40,000-55,000 T-cell genomes per sample. TRB libraries were pooled and sequenced on an Illumina MiSeq using a v3 150-cycle kit. In the source study's methods: Repertoire analysis was performed in R inside a reproducible Nextflow workflow that covered QC, data transformation and analysis. LymphoSeq2, an R package for exploring AIRR-Seq data, was used to implement custom analyses. Four samples that yielded fewer than 5000 total TRB sequences were excluded, so that 188 HIV repertoires were analyzed. Of the approximately 190 retained HIV repertoires, 55 to 60 were collected before and about 130 after ART initiation. Repertoires were downsampled to 5000 TRB nucleotide sequences, and summary statistics were averaged over 100 downsampling iterations. Only TRB sequences with CDR3 regions of at least seven amino acids were retained for analysis. Two measures captured diversity: a Shannon entropy-derived clonality score and the Gini coefficient. In the repertoire networks, any two of the top 5000 CDR3 amino acid sequences were linked whenever the two sequences differed by an edit distance of one. GLIPH2 predicted antigen specificity groups and MHC restriction for TRB CDR3 amino acid sequences. To flag known CMV, EBV, HIV or tissue antigen associations, CDR3 amino acid sequences were matched against VDJdb and McPAS-TCR. Pre-ART, post-ART and control groups were compared with Wilcoxon signed-rank tests and Holm-Bonferroni correction. Drawn from immuneACCESS, this table holds only the in-frame rearrangements with V and J called that TCRdb kept. Clones are partly lost; checked studies trace under half to an unresolved V gene and leave the rest unexplained. V, J and clone size were drawn from that table, and D and trimming were deduced from the DNA. The sample contains about 21,000 clones, over 80% of them found a single time. The biggest ten clones account for 3% to 4% of the sample.

V is trimmed back by 0 bases and J by 5 bases, and the junction contains 10 bases that no gene match accounts for. The germline V gene (reference sequence) specifies SGHNT as CDR1 and YYREEE as CDR2. Including the terminal cysteine and phenylalanine, the CDR3 comprises 17 residues. Left in the record is the CDR3 DNA by itself, 51 bases read in frame from the first base. What the research found in general, with its limitations: Owing to limited PBMC availability, only the TCR beta chain was sequenced, without alpha chain pairing. The samples were dated from about 2004 to 2018, and the ART regimens that were used may be less effective than current ART regimens. Starting ART was linked to a significant rise in TRB diversity, yet even after long-term ART the diversity remained significantly lower than in transplant donor controls. Narrower CDR3 length ranges were observed in HIV repertoires than in controls, and an antigen-experienced repertoire with only a slight naive shift after ART was suggested by the network structure. Inferences about post-ART repertoire changes were limited because no data were available on ART adherence, viral resistance or therapy changes. At every time point, the repertoire was dominated by expanded TRB clones first identified before ART initiation, although this dominance fluctuated and, in many PLHIV, declined after ART. Because pre-ART samples had limited cell numbers, unsorted PBMC were profiled rather than sorted CD4+ and CD8+ T cells.

Participants were included only if at least one PBMC sample before ART initiation and at least two post-ART samples were available. All participants with HIV were treated in the United States of America. Cryopreserved samples of about 0.9-11 million PBMC were thawed and washed before DNA extraction. At the time of the earliest PBMC sample, participants with HIV were aged between roughly 20 and 54 years. Each participant contributed PBMC samples from 1-4 timepoints before ART initiation and 2-8 timepoints after ART initiation, with a median of 7 samples. For every participant, serial HIV viral load, CD4+ T-cell count, ART history and demographic data were obtained. Using a Qiagen kit on a QIAcube, genomic DNA was extracted from unsorted PBMC, with samples processed in batches of 12.

This TCR came from a man aged 18-30 years with HIV. The rearrangement combines TRBV5-4 with TRBJ2-3, with 9 junctional bases fitting TRBD2. The source was unsorted PBMCs, collected around 4 years after starting antiretroviral therapy. The CDR3 reads as follows: CASSLAGGGASGDTQYF. The nucleotides are TGTGCCAGCAGCTTGGCAGGCGGGGGGGCCTCGGGAGATACGCAGTATTTT.